These 20 T cell receptor beta chains were sequenced from one sample in a study of T-cell memory formation after mild COVID-19. TCRdb redid the calling of the 5' RACE reads with MiXCR, one entry per CDR3 protein. The data contain 250,000 to 300,000 distinct CDR3 sequences, 15% to 20% of them seen just once; the ten biggest clones take up roughly 23%. Sequenced: PBMCs or a T cell subset sorted from them (not recorded which). These TCRs come from a man between 18 and 35 years old who had mild COVID-19 (a few samples of this study predate the infection). Cell type and time point are not known.

This chain connects TRBV27 to TRBJ1-5; 8 nucleotides match TRBD1. The junction had 8 bases not matched to a gene; V was cut back by 4 bases and J by 0 bases. This CDR3 is 17 amino acids long. CDR1 is MNHEY, CDR2 SMNVEV, per germline (reference sequence). CDR3 sequence (DNA): TGTGCCAGCAGTTGGGGGACAGGACCCGTTAGCAATCAGCCCCAGCATTTT. It translates to CASSWGTGPVSNQPQHF.

This clonotype came up many times. The J gene is TRBJ1-1, the V gene TRBV7-9; maybe TRBD1 (6 bases). Trimming pared 1 base from V and 0 bases from J, leaving 6 bases between. The CDR3 runs to 14 residues. Germline CDR1 is SEHNR and CDR2 is FQNEAQ (reference sequence). In nucleotides, the CDR3 is TGTGCCAGCAGCTTAGGGGGGCTGAACACTGAAGCTTTCTTT. Its translation is CASSLGGLNTEAFF.

This clonotype has ten or more counts. The gene calls are TRBV7-2 and TRBJ2-7, with 11 bases aligning to TRBD2. Germline trimming cut 4 bases from V and 5 bases from J; bases unmatched to any gene: 10. Germline values: CDR1 SGHTA, CDR2 FQGNSA. The CDR3 is 16 amino acids. The CDR3 sequence is CASSSASSGGLHEQYF. The CDR3 coding sequence is TGTGCCAGCAGCTCAGCCTCTAGCGGGGGGTTGCACGAGCAGTACTTC.

This clonotype has a handful of counts. The CDR3 sequence is CSARGLADRLYEQFF. Written as DNA, the CDR3 is TGCAGTGCTAGGGGTCTAGCCGACCGATTGTATGAGCAGTTCTTC. The chain employs TRBV20-1 and TRBJ2-1; tentative D call: TRBD2 (5 bases). V gave up 3 bases and J gave up 8 bases, with 20 bases separating them. CDR3 length: 15 amino acids. Germline CDR1 DFQATT, CDR2 SNEGSKA (reference sequence).

This clonotype was observed a few times. The V call is TRBV6-2 or TRBV6-3, the J call TRBJ2-1, with a possible D match to TRBD1 (5 bases). The germline V gene encodes CDR1 MNHEY and CDR2 SVGEGT. Between the trimmed V and J ends, which lost 7 bases and 7 bases, there was a span of 26 bases. This CDR3 is 17 amino acids long. The CDR3 bases are TGTGCCAGCACCTCTCATTTCGGCAGGGTGGTTGGAAATGAGCAGTTCTTC. This translates into CASTSHFGRVVGNEQFF.

This sequence joins TRBV20-1 and TRBJ2-5; D assignment may be TRBD1 or TRBD2 (6 bases each). V was pared by 6 bases and J by 4 bases, with 12 bases between. This CDR3 contains 12 residues. Germline V gene sequence: CDR1 DFQATT, CDR2 SNEGSKA (reference sequence). CDR3 DNA sequence: TGCAGTGCCTGGGGGGCTGGAGAGACCCAGTACTTC. It codes for CSAWGAGETQYF.

This clonotype was observed a handful of times. V and J are TRBV9 and TRBJ2-5; 7 nucleotides align to TRBD2. Germline loops: CDR1 SGDLS, CDR2 YYNGEE. Trimming cost V 0 bases and J 5 bases; bases outside gene matches: 7. The CDR3 contains 15 residues. CDR3 residues: CASSVAGGKGETQYF. The CDR3 region has the DNA TGTGCCAGCAGCGTAGCCGGGGGGAAAGGGGAGACCCAGTACTTC.

The genes are TRBV7-2 and TRBJ2-7, with D uncertain. V was cut by 5 bases and J by 5 bases, with 16 bases left in between. This CDR3 region has 14 residues. Looked up from germline, CDR1 is SGHTA and CDR2 is FQGNSA. CDR3 DNA sequence: TGTGCCAGCAGCCCCGTTGTTGGTCGCCACGAGCAGTACTTC. This translates into CASSPVVGRHEQYF.

This clonotype came up a few times. One end of the junction fails to match germline, which may point to a read error. The V and J genes are TRBV7-2 and TRBJ2-7, with a tentative D call TRBD1 (5 bases). The CDR3 runs 15 residues. Per the germline V gene, CDR1 is SGHTA and CDR2 is FQGNSA. The CDR3 DNA follows: TGTGCCAGCAGCCCCCGTCGGACAAGGCCCCTCTTTCTGCACTTC. Translation gives CASSPRRTRPLFLHF.

This clonotype was picked up a small number of times. The chain joins TRBV5-1 to TRBJ2-2; possible D gene TRBD1, 5 bases. This CDR3 is built from 14 residues. Trimming removed 2 bases from V and 6 bases from J, with 11 bases in between. Germline CDR1 and CDR2: SGHRS and YFSETQ. CDR3 DNA: TGCGCCAGCAGCTTCCCCTCAGGGCCCGGGGAGCTGTTTTTT. Translated: CASSFPSGPGELFF.

There are a few counts of this clonotype. The chain combines TRBV7-2 with TRBJ1-6; TRBD1 is a possible D gene (6 bases). From germline, CDR1 is SGHTA and CDR2 FQGNSA. Trimming removed 2 bases from V and 7 bases from J, with 12 bases in between. This CDR3 region has 15 residues. The CDR3 loop is CASSLRGAPNSPLHF. CDR3 DNA sequence: TGTGCCAGCAGCTTAAGGGGGGCGCCCAATTCACCCCTCCACTTT. Looking up the rest from reference TRBV7-2 and TRBJ1-6 gives the full variable domain: GAGVSQSPSNKVTEKGKDVELRCDPISGHTALYWYRQSLGQGLEFLIYFQGNSAPDKSGLPSDRFSAERTGGSVSTLTIQRTQQEDSAVYLCASSLRGAPNSPLHFGNGTRLTVT.

V and J are TRBV11-2 and TRBJ1-1, with TRBD1 as a possible D gene (5 bases). Germline V gives CDR1 SGHAT, CDR2 FQNNGV. This CDR3 contains 13 residues. Trimming left V 5 bases short and J 8 bases short, with 15 bases between. CDR3 sequence reads: CASSRDRLWEAFF. Here the CDR3 DNA reads TGTGCCAGCAGCCGAGACAGATTATGGGAAGCTTTCTTT.

This clonotype was recorded many times. The V call is TRBV29-1, the J call TRBJ2-1; D may be TRBD1 or TRBD2 (6 bases each). V was cut by 8 bases and J by 7 bases, with 18 bases left in between. From germline, CDR1 is SQVTM and CDR2 ANQGSEA. This CDR3 contains 13 residues. CDR3 DNA: TGCAGCTCTTGGGGGGCAGGTGGGAATGAGCAGTTCTTC. The encoded protein is CSSWGAGGNEQFF.

This clonotype showed up just a few times. This chain connects TRBV5-1 to TRBJ2-5, with TRBD2 as a possible D gene (7 bases). CDR1 and CDR2 (germline): SGHRS, YFSETQ. The CDR3 loop spans 15 amino acids. Trimming shortened V by 3 bases and J by 1 base, and 13 bases separated the two germline ends. The CDR3 sequence: CASSSEGGVQETQYF. The CDR3 nucleotides are TGCGCCAGCAGCTCCGAGGGGGGGGTCCAAGAGACCCAGTACTTC.

This clonotype has a handful of counts. The chain links TRBV5-5 to TRBJ2-7; a weak D match, TRBD1 (5 bases). CDR1 is SGHKS, CDR2 YYEKEE, per germline (reference sequence). Trimming left V 4 bases short and J 2 bases short, with 16 bases between. CDR3 length: 15 residues. CDR3 coding DNA: TGTGCCAGCAGCCCAGACGGCGGCAGGGCCTACGAGCAGTACGTC. The encoded protein is CASSPDGGRAYEQYV.

This clonotype has only a few counts. The chain couples TRBV3-1 to TRBJ2-7; D call uncertain. This CDR3 spans 12 amino acids. CDR1 and CDR2 from the germline V gene are LGHDT and YNNKEL (reference sequence). With 1 base removed from V and 4 bases from J, the gap between germline ends came to 5 bases. The CDR3 DNA is TGTGCCAGCAGCCAAGGGTTTTACGAGCAGTACTTC. Translating it yields CASSQGFYEQYF.

The chain couples TRBV11-3 to TRBJ2-2; 7 bases map to TRBD1. Losses at the gene ends were 5 bases for V and 6 bases for J; bases not matched to a gene: 9. In germline, CDR1 is SGHNT, CDR2 YENEEA. The CDR3 consists of 15 residues. As DNA, the CDR3 is TGTGCCAGCAGCCCATCGCGTACAGGGGCCGGGGAGCTGTTTTTT. It translates to CASSPSRTGAGELFF.

This clonotype was observed many times. V usage is TRBV11-2 and J usage is TRBJ2-2; D unclear. This CDR3 is built from 15 residues. Germline CDR1 is SGHAT and CDR2 is FQNNGV. V was shortened by 1 base and J by 6 bases, with 12 bases between the two germline ends. DNA of the CDR3: TGTGCCAGCAGCTTAGCCTACCAGGTGTCCGGGGAGCTGTTTTTT. It specifies CASSLAYQVSGELFF.

The sample holds a few counts of this clonotype. The chain combines TRBV7-8 with TRBJ2-7; tentatively, D is TRBD1 (6 bases). Germline CDR1 SGHVS, CDR2 FQNEAQ. V gave up 4 bases and J gave up 3 bases, with 16 bases separating them. This CDR3 spans 15 amino acids. The CDR3 protein is CASSSPMDSVYEQYF. CDR3 in DNA: TGTGCCAGCAGCTCACCCATGGACAGCGTCTACGAGCAGTACTTC.

The chain combines TRBV4-2 with TRBJ1-2; 7 bases are shared with TRBD1. This CDR3 contains 15 residues. CDR1 and CDR2 (germline): LGHNA, YNFKEQ. V shed 1 base, J shed 7 bases, and the junction held 9 bases outside the gene matches. The chain's CDR3 is CASSQGGQSLGGYTF. DNA for the CDR3: TGTGCCAGCAGCCAAGGGGGACAGTCACTGGGTGGCTACACCTTC.